What follows are 17 T cell receptor beta chains derived from one specimen sequenced in a study of early T cells in non-severe SARS-CoV-2 infection. TCRdb re-analysed the 5' RACE reads in MiXCR, keeping a single row per CDR3 protein. Of some 53,000 distinct CDR3 sequences in the sample, roughly 8% are singletons; the top ten hold about 9%. The sequencing sample was made of whole blood. The receptors here all came from an adult who was a healthcare worker with PCR-confirmed SARS-CoV-2 infection or an uninfected control (not recorded which).

This clonotype was counted a few times. The rearrangement links TRBV21-1 to TRBJ2-6; the DNA was not compared with TRBD1, the D call given in the table. TRBV21-1 corresponds to a pseudogene. The CDR3 has 16 amino acids. CDR3 coding DNA: TGTGCCAGCAGCACGGCGCAGGGATCTGGGGCCAACGTCCTGACTTTC. Translated: CASSTAQGSGANVLTF.

The gene calls are TRBV6-2 or TRBV6-3 and TRBJ1-1; 7 nucleotides align to TRBD1. V trimming: 6 bases; J trimming: 4 bases; junction bases outside the gene matches: 5. CDR1 is MNHEY, CDR2 SVGEGT, per germline. The CDR3 totals 13 residues. CDR3 nucleotides: TGTGCCAGCAGGCGACAGGGCCCCACTGAAGCTTTCTTT. Translating it yields CASRRQGPTEAFF.

This clonotype was detected many times. The gene calls are TRBV3-1 and TRBJ2-5; D is ambiguous. Germline V gene data show CDR1 as LGHDT and CDR2 as YNNKEL (reference sequence). The V end was cut by 2 bases, the J end by 6 bases, with 16 bases between. The CDR3 is 15 amino acids. The CDR3 DNA follows: TGTGCCAGCAGCCAACAAAGCATTCGGGTAAAGACCCAGTACTTC. It is translated as CASSQQSIRVKTQYF.

This clonotype was counted between two and nine times. V gene TRBV7-9 combines with J gene TRBJ1-2; no reliable D call. The CDR3 has 12 residues. CDR1 is SEHNR and CDR2 is FQNEAQ in the germline V gene (reference sequence). The V end was cut by 2 bases, the J end by 7 bases, with 8 bases between. CDR3 loop: CASSLSLVGYTF. CDR3 nucleotide sequence: TGTGCCAGCAGCTTAAGCCTTGTTGGCTACACCTTC.

This clonotype was detected a few times. The chain links TRBV12-3 or TRBV12-4 to TRBJ1-4; the match to TRBD1 covers 8 bases. Trimming at V came to 5 bases and at J to 8 bases, leaving 4 bases not matched to a gene. The CDR3 has 13 residues. CDR3 DNA: TGTGCCAGCAGTGAGACAGGGGTCGAAAAACTGTTTTTT. It codes for CASSETGVEKLFF.

This clonotype was counted a few times. The CDR3 coding sequence is TGTGCCAGCAGCTCTCGGACGGAGAACACTGAAGCTTTCTTT. It is translated as CASSSRTENTEAFF. The chain joins TRBV3-1 to TRBJ1-1; D unclear. The CDR3 runs 14 residues. V was clipped by 5 bases and J by 1 base, with 11 bases between them. Germline CDR1 LGHDT, CDR2 YNNKEL (reference sequence).

This clonotype was seen at least ten times. This sequence joins TRBV2 and TRBJ2-7, with D possibly matching TRBD2 (6 bases). V lost 7 bases to trimming and J lost 3 bases, with 19 bases between them. CDR1 and CDR2 from the germline V gene are SNHLY and FYNNEI. CDR3 length equals 15 residues. CDR3 sequence: CASIEGPPGGYEQYF. The DNA of the CDR3 is TGTGCCAGCATCGAAGGGCCCCCCGGGGGCTACGAGCAGTACTTC.

The table lists this clonotype with many counts. The rearrangement joins TRBV12-3 or TRBV12-4 to TRBJ2-5; perhaps TRBD1 as D (5 bases). CDR3 length equals 14 residues. Deletions cut 4 bases from V and 1 base from J, with 10 bases between. CDR3 amino acids: CASSYRGFQETQYF. CDR3 DNA: TGTGCCAGCAGTTATAGGGGTTTCCAAGAGACCCAGTACTTC.

The CDR3 spells CASRVDDDTEAFF. As DNA, the CDR3 is TGTGCCAGCAGGGTTGACGATGACACTGAAGCTTTCTTT. This chain uses TRBV11-3 with TRBJ1-1; no clear D gene. V was cut by 6 bases and J by 3 bases, with 11 bases left in between. This CDR3 spans 13 amino acids. Germline CDR1 and CDR2: SGHNT and YENEEA.

V usage is TRBV19 and J usage is TRBJ2-5; D might be TRBD1 (5 bases). The CDR3 consists of 17 residues. Germline CDR1 and CDR2: LNHDA and SQIVND (reference sequence). Trimming removed 0 bases from V and 0 bases from J, with 14 bases in between. The CDR3 reads CASSIDGATTYQETQYF. CDR3 DNA sequence: TGTGCCAGTAGTATAGATGGGGCCACCACATACCAAGAGACCCAGTACTTC.

This clonotype has more than one count but fewer than ten. The chain combines TRBV6-1 with TRBJ2-1, with 7 bases lining up with TRBD1. V shed 7 bases and J 10 bases; nucleotides not matched to a gene: 13. The CDR3 is made up of 14 amino acids. The germline V gene encodes CDR1 MNHNS and CDR2 SASEGT. The CDR3 region is CASTRRVGGPEQFF. For the CDR3, the DNA is TGTGCCAGCACCCGAAGGGTAGGGGGCCCCGAGCAGTTCTTC.

This clonotype was counted at least ten times. J is TRBJ2-5 and V is TRBV3-1; 8 nucleotides match TRBD2. The junction had 10 bases not matched to a gene; V was cut back by 4 bases and J by 9 bases. CDR3 length: 14 residues. Germline CDR1 LGHDT, CDR2 YNNKEL (reference sequence). The CDR3 sequence: CASSPLAGRGAQYF. The DNA of the CDR3 is TGTGCCAGCAGCCCCCTAGCGGGCCGGGGGGCCCAGTACTTC.

This clonotype came up a few times. This chain uses TRBV7-2 with TRBJ2-4; the D is unclear. CDR1 is SGHTA and CDR2 is FQGNSA in the germline V gene. The V gene lost 1 base and the J gene lost 0 bases, with 7 bases spanning the gap. The CDR3 has 15 residues. The CDR3 loop is CASSLVALAKNIQYF. The CDR3 nucleotides are TGTGCCAGCAGCTTAGTGGCGTTAGCCAAAAACATTCAGTACTTC.

This clonotype was counted a few times. A much larger clone differs by one base, so this may be a read error. V is TRBV6-4 and J is TRBJ1-5; D is unclear. V dropped 2 bases and J dropped 4 bases, with 15 bases sitting between them. CDR3 length equals 16 residues. Germline V CDR1 and CDR2: MRHNA, SNTAGT. The chain's CDR3 is CASSDPEGIANQPQHF. The DNA for the CDR3 is TGTGCCAGCAGTGACCCCGAAGGGATAGCTAATCAGCCCCAGCATTTT.

This clonotype was seen at least ten times. J is TRBJ2-1 and V is TRBV24-1; 9 bases are shared with TRBD1. CDR3 size: 14 residues. V was clipped by 4 bases and J by 8 bases; unmatched bases: 5. CDR1 is KGHDR and CDR2 is SFDVKD in the germline V gene. CDR3 sequence reads: CATSDRTGDDEQFF. In nucleotides, the CDR3 is TGTGCCACCAGTGACAGGACAGGGGACGATGAGCAGTTCTTC.

This clonotype was counted a single time. The chain recombines TRBV6-1 with TRBJ2-3; the D is unclear. This CDR3 contains 11 residues. The germline gives CDR1 MNHNS, CDR2 SASEGT. V was pared by 2 bases and J by 6 bases, with 3 bases between. The CDR3 sequence: CASSELDTQYF. CDR3 nucleotide sequence: TGTGCCAGCAGTGAATTGGATACGCAGTATTTT.

This clonotype was seen a few times. J is TRBJ1-1 and V is TRBV7-9; D remains unclear. The CDR3 runs to 17 residues. The V end was cut by 9 bases, the J end by 1 base, with 24 bases between. Germline-derived CDR1 and CDR2 are SEHNR and FQNEAQ (reference sequence). The CDR3 is CASIARSDQPKNTEAFF. The CDR3, as DNA: TGTGCCAGTATTGCCAGGTCGGATCAGCCTAAGAACACTGAAGCTTTCTTT. The entire variable domain, with the rest obtained from reference TRBV7-9 and TRBJ1-1, is as follows: DTGVSQNPRHKITKRGQNVTFRCDPISEHNRLYWYRQTLGQGPEFLTYFQNEAQLEKSRLLSDRFSAERPKGSFSTLEIQRTEQGDSAMYLCASIARSDQPKNTEAFFGQGTRLTVV.